The rows below give T cell receptor beta chains drawn from one sample of a study of T cells in Graves' hyperthyroidism and ophthalmopathy. Each CDR3 protein gets one entry after TCRdb re-called the multiplex PCR reads with MiXCR. The profile covers 600,000 to 850,000 distinct CDR3 sequences, with around 20% appearing a single time and 15% to 20% taken by the ten largest. Sequencing used blood. The source of these receptors is a woman aged 45-59 years with Graves' hyperthyroidism that later progressed to Graves' ophthalmopathy. CDR3s include the opening cysteine and the closing phenylalanine or tryptophan. D genes are given only for firm matches. Clone size is shown for a subset of rows, as once, few, many or a class of expanded clone.

clone size	V gene	J gene	CDR3 length	D gene	CDR3 DNA	CDR3 protein
NA	TRBV7-8	TRBJ2-5	14	NA	TGTGCCAGCAGCCCGCCGACCCTGAGGGAGACCCAGTACTTC	CASSPPTLRETQYF
NA	TRBV19	TRBJ2-2	19	TRBD2	TGTGCCAGTAAGGTGACTAGCGGGGGATATATCGCGAACACCGGGGAGCTGTTTTTT	CASKVTSGGYIANTGELFF
many	TRBV18	TRBJ1-1	15	NA	TGTGCCAGCTCACCTAGTTGGGGAGAGGGCACTGAAGCTTTCTTT	CASSPSWGEGTEAFF
many	TRBV11-3	TRBJ2-2	15	TRBD1	TGTGCCAGCAGCCCTGACGACAGGGCTGGCGGGGAGCTGTTTTTT	CASSPDDRAGGELFF
many	TRBV3-1	TRBJ2-1	14	NA	TGTGCCAGCAGCCAAAATGGGCAGTACAATGAGCAGTTCTTC	CASSQNGQYNEQFF
many	TRBV7-2	TRBJ2-1	16	TRBD2	TGTGCCAGCAGCCTGTTCACAGCGGGGGGATTAAATGAGCAGTTCTTC	CASSLFTAGGLNEQFF
few	TRBV14	TRBJ1-1	16	NA	TGTGCCAGCAGCCAAGTTCCGGGGGCGGGGAACACTGAAGCTTTCTTT	CASSQVPGAGNTEAFF
few	TRBV7-9	TRBJ2-6	19	TRBD1	TGTGCCAGCAGGTCAAGACCGGGACAGGTGTCCTCTGGGGCCAACGTCCTGACTTTC	CASRSRPGQVSSGANVLTF
NA	TRBV9	TRBJ2-7	14	NA	TGTGCCGGCAGCGCGGCGGGAAGGTCCTACGAGCAGTACTTC	CAGSAAGRSYEQYF
few	TRBV18	TRBJ1-3	15	NA	TGTGCCAGCTCGTACGGACGGAGCTCTGGAAACACCATATATTTT	CASSYGRSSGNTIYF
many	TRBV5-1	TRBJ2-3	16	TRBD2	TGCGCCAGCAGCCAGGGACTAGCGGGGGGGCCGGATACGCAGTATTTT	CASSQGLAGGPDTQYF
few	TRBV5-1	TRBJ2-4	14	TRBD2	TGCGCCAGCAGCTTGAATAGCGGGGCCGGCATTCAGTACTTC	CASSLNSGAGIQYF
NA	TRBV9	TRBJ1-6	15	NA	TGTGCCAGCAGCGTAGGAGGTGACAATAATTCACCCCTCCACTTT	CASSVGGDNNSPLHF